The sequence of this T cell receptor (beta chain) was determined in a study of blood T cells in healthy people across ages. The authors ran a second PCR of about 7 to 12 cycles using a sample-barcoded 5' primer and a J-beta primer mix. TCRdb independently ran MiXCR on the 5' RACE reads; one entry per CDR3 protein. Seen here are 1.2 million to 1.5 million distinct CDR3 sequences, almost 60% observed once, and the top ten hold approximately 7%. The germline gives CDR1 SGHTA, CDR2 FQGNSA. This CDR3 region has 15 residues. Comments on this clonotype: What it binds is unknown. A junction boundary mismatches the germline segment, possibly from a read error.

Study-level results: Considered underestimates were the diversity estimates obtained from one million T cells. Among long-lived donors, naive CD4+ cells were more numerous and diversity higher than in aged donors.

This TCR came from a man between 18 and 35 years old in good health. The V and J genes are TRBV7-2 and TRBJ2-7, with 7 bases identical to TRBD1. The specimen sequenced was blood. The CDR3 sequence is CAGSLELDRTYEQYF. The CDR3 DNA reads as TGTGCCGGCAGCTTAGAACTGGACAGGACCTACGAGCAGTACTTC.